The rows below give T cell receptor beta chains drawn from one sample of a study of T cells after posttransplantation cyclophosphamide. This table comes from immunoSEQ multiplex PCR, and its TCRdb copy is limited to in-frame clones, with some not included. The sample includes around 35,000 clones, none of them occurring once. The source material was PBMCs. These receptors were obtained from a woman aged 45-59 years in good health and a related stem cell transplant donor. CDR3s include the opening cysteine and the closing phenylalanine or tryptophan. Each record gives: J gene, D gene, clone size, V gene, CDR3 DNA, CDR3 protein. The D gene is left open where the match is weak. Where a row states a size, it is once, few, many or the class of an expanded clone; other rows omit it.

J gene: TRBJ1-1
D gene: NA
clone size: many
V gene: TRBV10-1
CDR3 DNA: TGCGCCAGCAGGGGGGGAAGCACTGAAGCTTTCTTT
CDR3 protein: CASRGGSTEAFF

J gene: TRBJ1-1
D gene: NA
clone size: many
V gene: TRBV5-1
CDR3 DNA: TGCGCCAGCAGCTTGGGAGCAGGGAACACTGAAGCTTTCTTT
CDR3 protein: CASSLGAGNTEAFF

J gene: TRBJ1-1
D gene: TRBD1
clone size: NA
V gene: TRBV12-5
CDR3 DNA: TGTGCTAGTGGCCGGGACAGGGGCACTGAAGCTTTCTTT
CDR3 protein: CASGRDRGTEAFF

J gene: TRBJ1-4
D gene: TRBD1
clone size: many
V gene: TRBV5-6
CDR3 DNA: TGTGCCAGCAGCTCAAACCCCGGGACAGGGACCCAAAAACTGTTTTTT
CDR3 protein: CASSSNPGTGTQKLFF

J gene: TRBJ2-7
D gene: TRBD1
clone size: many
V gene: TRBV6-5
CDR3 DNA: TGTGCCAGCAGAGCCGTGGACAGGGAGCAGTACTTC
CDR3 protein: CASRAVDREQYF

J gene: TRBJ2-7
D gene: TRBD2
clone size: many
V gene: TRBV9
CDR3 DNA: TGTGCCAGCAGCTCGAGACTAGCGGGGACCTACGAGCAGTACTTC
CDR3 protein: CASSSRLAGTYEQYF

J gene: TRBJ1-1
D gene: TRBD1
clone size: many
V gene: TRBV29-1
CDR3 DNA: TGCAGCGCCGCGACAGGGACGAACACTGAAGCTTTCTTT
CDR3 protein: CSAATGTNTEAFF

J gene: TRBJ2-2
D gene: TRBD1
clone size: many
V gene: TRBV10-2
CDR3 DNA: TGCGCCAGCACCGACAGGGCCAACACCGGGGAGCTGTTTTTT
CDR3 protein: CASTDRANTGELFF

J gene: TRBJ2-1
D gene: NA
clone size: few
V gene: TRBV7-3
CDR3 DNA: TGTGCCAGCAGCTTAACCGCTAGAGGCGGTGAGCAGTTCTTC
CDR3 protein: CASSLTARGGEQFF

J gene: TRBJ2-1
D gene: NA
clone size: many
V gene: TRBV11-3
CDR3 DNA: TGTGCCAGCAGCTTAAGGGGGAGCAATGAGCAGTTCTTC
CDR3 protein: CASSLRGSNEQFF